The next 21 T cell receptor beta chains were all read from a single sample in a study of tissue T cells after allogeneic stem cell transplantation. Repertoires were generated with immunoSEQ multiplex PCR, while TCRdb's copy carries only in-frame clones and drops some. The data hold 20,000 to 25,000 clones, with 69% observed a single time. The sequencing sample was made of blood. Receptors were obtained from a female BALB/c mouse in good health. The MHC haplotype of this mouse line is H2-d.

This clone was seen a single time. Genes and germline come from the mouse. The DNA ends 1 residue before the CDR3 does, and the rest of the CDR3 is filled in from the germline J gene. The chain has TRBV20 and TRBJ2-3; D remains unclear. Per the germline V gene, CDR1 is GFQATS and CDR2 is STVNSAI. The CDR3 runs 11 residues. V lost 3 bases, J lost 1 base, and 2 bases lay in between. This chain's CDR3 is CGASGAETLYF. Incomplete CDR3 DNA: TGTGGTGCTAGCGGTGCAGAAACGCTGTAT. The variable domain in full, with the rest retrieved from reference TRBV20 and TRBJ2-3, is GALVYQYPRRTICKSGTSMRMECQAVGFQATSVAWYRQSPQKTFELIALSTVNSAIKYEQNFTQEKFPISHPNLSFSSMTVLNAYLEDRGLYLCGASGAETLYFGSGTRLTVL.

Turning to this clone: Germline and genes: mouse. The read stops 1 residue short of the end of the CDR3; the missing end is completed from the germline J gene. This chain links TRBV19 with TRBJ2-1; 7 bases map to TRBD2. Trimming at V came to 3 bases and at J to 1 base, leaving 4 bases not matched to a gene. The CDR3 is 15 residues long. From germline, CDR1 is FNHDT and CDR2 SITEND (reference sequence). CDR3 in amino acids: CASSSRWGNYAEQFF. The sequenced CDR3 bases are TGTGCCAGCAGTAGTCGCTGGGGGAACTATGCTGAGCAGTTC. Supplemented by reference TRBV19 and TRBJ2-1, the full variable domain reads GGIITQTPKFLIGQEGQKLTLKCQQNFNHDTMYWYRQDSGKGLRLIYYSITENDLQKGDLSEGYDASREKKSSFSLTVTSAQKNEMAVFLCASSSRWGNYAEQFFGPGTRLTVL.

This clone showed up just once. Genes here carry mouse names. The sequence runs out 1 residue before the end of the CDR3; the remainder is reconstructed from the germline J gene. The chain uses TRBV20 and TRBJ2-2; the match to TRBD2 covers 11 bases. J lost 4 bases, V lost 1 base, and 5 bases had no gene match. Looked up from germline, CDR1 is GFQATS and CDR2 is STVNSAI. The CDR3 is 16 residues long. Incomplete CDR3 DNA: TGTGGTGCTAGGGCCCGGGACTGGGGGACCACCGGGCAGCTCTAC. Its translation: CGARARDWGTTGQLY. The entire CDR3 protein is CGARARDWGTTGQLYF.

A note on this clone: Germline and genes: mouse. The sequenced fragment ends 1 residue before the CDR3 boundary, so the rest is inferred from the germline J gene. The rearrangement links TRBV20 to TRBJ1-1, with D possibly TRBD1 on 5 matching bases. Germline CDR1 GFQATS, CDR2 STVNSAI. V lost 2 bases to trimming and J lost 1 base, with 5 bases between them. The CDR3 loop spans 12 amino acids. This CDR3 reads CGARTGNTEVFF. The DNA read from the CDR3 is TGTGGTGCTAGGACAGGGAACACAGAAGTCTTC.

This clone was picked up a small number of times. Gene names and germline match the mouse. Sequencing ends 1 residue short of the CDR3 end; the germline J gene provides the rest. The chain uses TRBV4 and TRBJ1-5; 7 bases agree with TRBD1. From germline, CDR1 is LGHDT and CDR2 YNNKQL (reference sequence). This CDR3 is 14 amino acids long. V gave up 5 bases and J gave up 1 base; unmatched junction bases: 2. Here the CDR3 reads CASSPGGNNQAPLF. The sequenced CDR3 bases are TGTGCCAGCAGCCCAGGGGGGAACAACCAGGCTCCGCTT.

Of note for this clone: Mouse gene names apply. The sequenced part of the CDR3 DNA is TGTGCCAGCAGCTTAGACAGGGGTTATAACTATGCTGAGCAGTTC. It specifies CASSLDRGYNYAEQF. The entire CDR3 protein is CASSLDRGYNYAEQFF. This rearrangement joins TRBV3 to TRBJ2-1; TRBD1 matches 7 bases. With the read ending 1 residue before the CDR3 end, the germline J gene is used to fill in that end. Unmatched junction bases numbered 3, after V lost 1 base and J lost 0 bases. Germline CDR1 is SNHLY and CDR2 is FYNGKV (reference sequence). The length of the CDR3 is 16 residues.

There are a few counts of this clone. Gene names refer to mouse genes. The read terminates 1 residue before the CDR3 end, so the remaining end is supplied by the germline J gene. This chain joins TRBV13-3 and TRBJ2-7; 7 positions agree with TRBD1. The trim removed 2 bases at V and 6 bases at J, leaving 2 bases unmatched. Germline V gives CDR1 NNHDY, CDR2 SYVADS. The CDR3 loop spans 12 amino acids. CDR3: CASSERQGEQYF. CDR3 DNA (partial): TGTGCCAGCAGTGAGAGACAGGGTGAACAGTAC.

This clone was seen a few times. Germline and genes here are mouse. The read finishes 1 residue shy of the CDR3 end, and the germline J gene is used to complete it. This chain links TRBV13-2 with TRBJ2-7; 9 bases match TRBD2. V was pared by 3 bases and J by 3 bases, with 4 bases of the junction left unmatched. The CDR3 is made up of 14 amino acids. Germline CDR1 is NNHNN and CDR2 is SYGAGS (reference sequence). The CDR3: CASGADWGHYEQYF. The DNA read from the CDR3 is TGTGCCAGCGGTGCCGACTGGGGGCACTATGAACAGTAC.

Details on this clone: Mouse germline and gene names are used. The read terminates 1 residue before the CDR3 end, so the remaining end is supplied by the germline J gene. The chain carries TRBV31 and TRBJ2-7; TRBD1 aligns across 10 bases. CDR3 length: 13 residues. Germline values: CDR1 GKSSPN, CDR2 SITVG. V dropped 3 bases and J dropped 6; count of bases not matched to a gene: 5. CDR3 residues: CAWRRQGAGEQYF. Incomplete CDR3 DNA: TGTGCCTGGAGACGACAGGGGGCCGGTGAACAGTAC.

As to this clone: Each gene name is a mouse one. The read terminates 1 residue before the CDR3 end, so the remaining end is supplied by the germline J gene. This rearrangement joins TRBV13-1 to TRBJ2-5, with TRBD2 matching 7 bases. CDR1 and CDR2 (germline): NSHNY, SYGAGN. The CDR3 extends over 15 amino acids. Germline trimming cut 0 bases from V and 6 bases from J; bases unmatched to any gene: 7. CDR3 DNA, as far as it was read: TGTGCCAGCAGTGATGCAGGTGGGGGGAGGGACACCCAGTAC. Amino acid sequence: CASSDAGGGRDTQY. The entire CDR3 sequence reads CASSDAGGGRDTQYF.

Remarks on this clone: At one end the junction does not follow the germline gene, possibly because of a read error. Gene names are the mouse ones. The CDR3 extends 1 residue past the end of the read, so its final part is completed from the germline J gene. The V gene is TRBV13-2, the J gene TRBJ2-7; the D is unclear. The CDR3 has 12 residues. Germline V gene lookup returns CDR1 NNHNN and CDR2 SYGAGS (reference sequence). Incomplete CDR3 DNA: TGTGCCAGCAGTGATGCTTGGTATGAACAGTAC. Amino acids: CASSDAWYEQY. The full CDR3 sequence reads CASSDAWYEQYF.

The table lists this clone with a few counts. The gene names here belong to mouse. The CDR3 sequence is CASSMRFYEQYF. The part of the CDR3 DNA that was read is TGTGCCAGCAGTATGCGCTTCTATGAACAGTAC. V usage is TRBV19 and J usage is TRBJ2-7; D call uncertain. The read gets to within 1 residue of the CDR3 end, and the germline J gene fills in the rest. CDR1 and CDR2 (germline): FNHDT, SITEND (reference sequence). V lost 2 bases and J lost 3, with 6 bases in between. This CDR3 has 12 amino acids.

On this clone itself: Mouse gene names and germline throughout. The read terminates 1 residue before the CDR3 end, so the remaining end is supplied by the germline J gene. This CDR3 is also generated by other DNA sequences in the sample. The chain has TRBV13-1 and TRBJ1-4, with a weak D call TRBD1 (6 bases). V was cut by 5 bases and J by 0 bases, with 11 bases left in between. The CDR3 totals 15 residues. Germline CDR1 and CDR2: NSHNY and SYGAGN. The CDR3 reads CASRRGQLSNERLFF. CDR3 bases read: TGTGCCAGCAGACGGGGGCAGCTTTCCAACGAAAGATTATTT. Complete variable domain (other parts from reference TRBV13-1 and TRBJ1-4): EAAVTQSPRNKVTVTGGNVTLSCRQTNSHNYMYWYRQDTGHGLRLIHYSYGAGNLRIGDVPDGYKATRTTQEDFFLLLELASPSQTSLYFCASRRGQLSNERLFFGHGTKLSVL.

Points on this clone: The listed genes are named as in mouse. The observed sequence ends 1 residue before the CDR3 terminus, with the missing tail filled in from the germline J gene. V is TRBV4 and J is TRBJ2-7; the D gene could be TRBD1 or TRBD2 (5 bases each). In germline, CDR1 is LGHDT, CDR2 YNNKQL (reference sequence). V lost 5 bases and J lost 4, with 15 bases in between. The CDR3 runs to 14 residues. Partial CDR3 DNA: TGTGCCAGCAGCATACCGGGACGGAAATATGAACAGTAC. Translating it yields CASSIPGRKYEQY. The CDR3 in full is CASSIPGRKYEQYF.

About this clone itself: The genes and germline here are from mouse. The CDR3 end lies 1 residue beyond the end of the read and is filled in from the germline J gene. The V gene is TRBV13-3, the J gene TRBJ2-3; D possibly uses TRBD1 or TRBD2 (5 bases each). V was clipped by 2 bases and J by 1 base, with 5 bases between them. Per the germline V gene, CDR1 is NNHDY and CDR2 is SYVADS. The CDR3 spans 13 residues. CDR3 sequence: CASSEGRAETLYF. The CDR3 bases that were read are TGTGCCAGCAGTGAGGGGCGTGCAGAAACGCTGTAT.

Comments on this clone: The germline and genes are mouse ones. The missing CDR3 end, 1 residue past where the read stops, is filled in from the germline J gene. This chain uses TRBV17 with TRBJ1-6; TRBD1 might be the D (5 bases). TRBJ1-6 is an ORF for which the function is uncertain. V lost 3 bases and J lost 7, with 10 bases in between. The V gene's germline CDR1 is MNHDT and CDR2 YYDKIL. The CDR3 totals 14 residues. CDR3 protein: CASSRGLGNSPLYF. CDR3 bases read: TGTGCTAGCAGTAGGGGGCTGGGAAATTCGCCCCTCTAC.

Turning to this clone: Gene names and germline match the mouse. The CDR3 end falls 1 residue outside the read, so it is completed with the germline J gene. V and J are TRBV24 and TRBJ2-2; 14 positions match TRBD2. CDR3 length equals 17 residues. V was pared by 6 bases and J by 4 bases, with 7 bases of the junction left unmatched. Per the germline V gene, CDR1 is KGHTA and CDR2 is FRNEEI. CDR3 DNA (partial): TGTGCCAGCAGCCGGGACTGGGGGGGCGCGGGCACCGGGCAGCTCTAC. Translation gives CASSRDWGGAGTGQLY. In full, the CDR3 reads CASSRDWGGAGTGQLYF.

With regard to this clone: The gene names here belong to mouse. The read is 1 residue too short to cover the CDR3 end, so that end is filled in from the germline J gene. V gene TRBV5 combines with J gene TRBJ2-1; D gene ambiguous. V was trimmed by 0 bases and J by 1 base, leaving 4 bases between them. Germline-derived CDR1 and CDR2 are LGHNA and YNLKQL (reference sequence). The CDR3 is 14 residues long. The part of the CDR3 DNA that was read is TGTGCCAGCAGCCAAGACCAGAACTATGCTGAGCAGTTC. It translates to CASSQDQNYAEQF. The complete CDR3 sequence is CASSQDQNYAEQFF.

Details on this clone: Gene labels here are mouse ones. CDR3 sequence reads: CGASVSGTGGPGQLYF. The part of the CDR3 DNA that was read is TGTGGTGCTAGCGTCTCCGGGACTGGGGGGCCCGGGCAGCTCTAC. The V and J genes are TRBV20 and TRBJ2-2, with TRBD2 matching over 12 bases. The read terminates 1 residue ahead of where the CDR3 ends, so the germline J gene completes it. The CDR3 covers 16 residues. Looked up from germline, CDR1 is GFQATS and CDR2 is STVNSAI. V shed 3 bases and J 6 bases; nucleotides not matched to a gene: 8.

This clone showed up just a few times. Germline and genes: mouse. Read data end 1 residue before the CDR3 end; the end is taken from the germline J gene. The chain employs TRBV31 and TRBJ1-3; D ambiguous. Trimming left V 4 bases short and J 0 bases short, with 4 bases between. CDR1 is GKSSPN and CDR2 is SITVG in the germline V gene. This CDR3 has 12 amino acids. The CDR3 loop reads CAWKVSGNTLYF. The part of the CDR3 DNA that was read is TGTGCCTGGAAGGTTTCTGGAAATACGCTCTAT.

A remark on this clone: Mouse names are used for the genes. The CDR3 end lies 1 residue beyond the end of the read and is filled in from the germline J gene. The V and J genes are TRBV20 and TRBJ1-3, with D unresolved. The germline gives CDR1 GFQATS, CDR2 STVNSAI. This CDR3 region has 13 residues. The V end lost 2 bases, the J end lost 0 bases, and 5 bases lay between the germline ends. CDR3 bases read: TGTGGTGCTAGGACAAATTCTGGAAATACGCTCTAT. It translates to CGARTNSGNTLY. The whole CDR3 region reads CGARTNSGNTLYF.